This TCR beta chain was documented in a study of cytomegalovirus exposure and HLA in healthy donors. Overall study: Researchers found that about four fifths of 350 to 500 genotyped donors fell within the Caucasian-associated ancestry cluster. Study findings and constraints: Trimming of TCR beta V- and J-genes showed a link, identified in a later analysis, to a missense DCLRE1C variant. Being indistinguishable, some V segments were excluded, TRBV6-2 and TRBV6-3 among them.

V was trimmed by 5 bases and J by 7 bases, leaving 17 bases between them. The CDR3 sequence is 15 residues long. The V gene's germline CDR1 is MDHEN and CDR2 SYDVKM. In regard to this clone: Antigen specificity is unknown.

All the people who gave samples were healthy bone marrow donors. In the PCR, 60 Vbeta and 13 Jbeta primers were used. The assay was immunoSEQ multiplex PCR, and TCRdb's table has in-frame clones only and misses some. The sample consists of under 200,000 clones, around four fifths of them appearing once. This receptor was obtained from a female donor in good health and CMV-seronegative. V usage is TRBV28 and J usage is TRBJ1-4; D possibly corresponds to TRBD1 (6 bases). Sequencing was carried out using PBMCs. This CDR3 reads CASSLQGWSGEKLFF. CDR3 nucleotides: TGTGCCAGCAGTCTACAGGGATGGTCTGGTGAAAAACTGTTTTTT.